Listed here are 27 T cell receptor beta chains from one sample, sequenced in a study of T-cell memory formation after mild COVID-19. MiXCR, applied by TCRdb to the 5' RACE reads, yields one record per CDR3 protein. This table has a few hundred thousand distinct CDR3 sequences, 7.5% to 9.5% appearing once. Sequencing input: PBMCs or a T cell subset sorted from them (not recorded which). The receptors stem from a man aged 18 to 29 who had mild COVID-19 (a few samples of this study predate the infection). Cell type and time point are not known.

This clonotype was recorded a few times. This chain links TRBV20-1 with TRBJ2-3, with D hard to call. The CDR3 is 14 amino acids. The germline V and J ends were trimmed by 1 base and 1 base, with 9 bases remaining between them. In germline, CDR1 is DFQATT, CDR2 SNEGSKA (reference sequence). In DNA, the CDR3 is TGCAGTGCTAGAGGGGCGTTCGGCACAGATACGCAGTATTTT. Translating gives CSARGAFGTDTQYF.

This clonotype was detected ten times or more. The chain is built from TRBV5-1 and TRBJ2-1; D is unclear. This CDR3 is 15 amino acids long. Trimming pared 0 bases from V and 1 base from J, leaving 8 bases between. Germline CDR1 and CDR2: SGHRS and YFSETQ. The CDR3 spells CASSLAVLSYNEQFF. DNA for the CDR3: TGCGCCAGCAGCTTGGCGGTCCTTTCCTACAATGAGCAGTTCTTC.

This clonotype was recorded at least ten times. The V gene is TRBV7-8, the J gene TRBJ1-5; 7 nucleotides agree with TRBD1. The germline gives CDR1 SGHVS, CDR2 FQNEAQ. CDR3 size: 16 residues. Unmatched junction bases numbered 8, after V lost 5 bases and J lost 1 base. This chain's CDR3 is CASSSGGGGSNQPQHF. The CDR3 DNA sequence: TGTGCCAGCAGCAGTGGAGGGGGCGGAAGCAATCAGCCCCAGCATTTT.

This clonotype was counted a few times. The rearrangement joins TRBV4-1 to TRBJ2-5; D is perhaps TRBD1 (5 bases). In germline, CDR1 is MGHRA, CDR2 YSYEKL. Trimming left V 0 bases short and J 2 bases short, with 13 bases between. There are 16 residues in the CDR3. The DNA of the CDR3 is TGCGCCAGCAGCCAAGATGTAGGGGCAGGACAAGAGACCCAGTACTTC. This encodes CASSQDVGAGQETQYF.

This clonotype was counted a few times. This chain joins TRBV6-5 and TRBJ1-2; no clear D. Trimming removed 1 base from V and 0 bases from J, with 9 bases in between. CDR1 MNHEY and CDR2 SVGAGI come from the germline V gene. This CDR3 region has 15 residues. CDR3 sequence: CASSYFPSSNYGYTF. The DNA of the CDR3 is TGTGCCAGCAGTTACTTTCCGTCTTCTAACTATGGCTACACCTTC.

Only a few counts were recorded for this clonotype. This sequence joins TRBV10-3 and TRBJ1-1, with a possible D match to TRBD1 (5 bases). V lost 7 bases to trimming and J lost 1 base, with 7 bases between them. CDR3 length: 12 amino acids. CDR1 is ENHRY, CDR2 SYGVKD, per germline. CDR3 DNA sequence: TGTGCCATCAAAAGGGGGAACACTGAAGCTTTCTTT. It codes for CAIKRGNTEAFF.

This clonotype has a handful of counts. V usage is TRBV6-2 or TRBV6-3 and J usage is TRBJ2-7; TRBD2 might be the D (6 bases). The CDR3 runs 16 residues. In germline, CDR1 is MNHEY, CDR2 SVGEGT. With 0 bases removed from V and 1 base from J, the gap between germline ends came to 13 bases. CDR3 bases: TGTGCCAGCAGTTACTCGAGGTTCGCGGGATCCTACGAGCAGTACTTC. It codes for CASSYSRFAGSYEQYF.

The J gene is TRBJ1-1, the V gene TRBV6-6; unclear D gene. Germline CDR1 reads MNHNY; CDR2 reads SVGAGI (reference sequence). The CDR3 runs 11 residues. V lost 1 base and J 3 bases, leaving 0 bases between the germline ends. The CDR3 DNA sequence: TGTGCCAGCAGTTACTACACTGAAGCTTTCTTT. This codes for CASSYYTEAFF.

The chain links TRBV6-2 or TRBV6-3 to TRBJ2-7, with D hard to call. This CDR3 contains 13 residues. Trimming took 7 bases from V and 3 from J, leaving 13 bases between them. Per the germline V gene, CDR1 is MNHEY and CDR2 is SVGEGT. The CDR3 DNA is TGTGCCAGCACCCAGAAAACGTTCTACGAGCAGTACTTC. Translated: CASTQKTFYEQYF.

This clonotype was counted between two and nine times. The chain is built from TRBV18 and TRBJ2-7, with D hard to call. Germline V gene lookup returns CDR1 KGHSH and CDR2 LQKENI. This CDR3 contains 15 residues. Deletions cut 2 bases from V and 3 bases from J, with 14 bases between. The CDR3 sequence: CASSPSQDPIYEQYF. In nucleotides, the CDR3 is TGTGCCAGCTCACCAAGCCAGGACCCAATCTACGAGCAGTACTTC.

The chain joins TRBV7-2 to TRBJ2-1; D possibly matches TRBD1 or TRBD2 (5 bases each). V was pared by 3 bases and J by 10 bases, with 13 bases between. There are 13 residues in the CDR3. Germline values: CDR1 SGHTA, CDR2 FQGNSA. The chain's CDR3 is CASSFEGGGEQFF. As DNA, the CDR3 is TGTGCCAGCAGCTTCGAGGGTGGGGGAGAGCAGTTCTTC. Complete variable domain (other parts from reference TRBV7-2 and TRBJ2-1): GAGVSQSPSNKVTEKGKDVELRCDPISGHTALYWYRQSLGQGLEFLIYFQGNSAPDKSGLPSDRFSAERTGGSVSTLTIQRTQQEDSAVYLCASSFEGGGEQFFGPGTRLTVL.

This clonotype was counted a few times. V usage is TRBV20-1 and J usage is TRBJ2-5; D remains unclear. Germline values: CDR1 DFQATT, CDR2 SNEGSKA (reference sequence). This CDR3 comprises 15 residues. V was pared by 3 bases and J by 4 bases, with 18 bases between. The DNA of the CDR3 is TGCAGTGCTAGGTGGGCCCCGGGCCTCGGAGAGACCCAGTACTTC. Translation gives CSARWAPGLGETQYF.

This clonotype occurred many times. The CDR3 DNA reads as TGTGCCAGCAGCTCTGGTGGTACGCAGTATTTT. It translates to CASSSGGTQYF. V gene TRBV7-3 combines with J gene TRBJ2-3; no clear D. Germline loops: CDR1 SGHTA, CDR2 FQGTGA. The CDR3 covers 11 residues. V was clipped by 4 bases and J by 8 bases, with 7 bases between them.

This clonotype appeared a single time. This rearrangement joins TRBV5-1 to TRBJ2-7; D may be TRBD1 (5 bases). Germline-derived CDR1 and CDR2 are SGHRS and YFSETQ. Deletions cut 5 bases from V and 2 bases from J, with 20 bases between. The CDR3 loop spans 16 amino acids. The CDR3 spells CASSTSGSIPPYEQYF. CDR3 DNA: TGCGCCAGCAGTACGTCAGGGTCAATCCCCCCCTACGAGCAGTACTTC.

The chain couples TRBV25-1 to TRBJ2-5, with D possibly TRBD1 on 6 matching bases. The CDR3 consists of 14 residues. The V end was cut by 2 bases, the J end by 3 bases, with 10 bases between. CDR1 is MGHDK, CDR2 SYGVNS, per germline. The CDR3 loop reads CASSEPYREETQYF. CDR3 coding DNA: TGTGCCAGCAGTGAACCTTACAGGGAAGAGACCCAGTACTTC.

This clonotype has just a few counts. The J gene is TRBJ2-5, the V gene TRBV6-5, with 7 nucleotides matching TRBD1. The CDR3 extends over 14 amino acids. In germline, CDR1 is MNHEY, CDR2 SVGAGI. The V segment lost 4 bases and the J segment 4 bases; nucleotides outside the gene matches: 6. DNA for the CDR3: TGTGCCAGCAGTTCGACAGGGCAAGGAGAGACCCAGTACTTC. Residues: CASSSTGQGETQYF.

This clonotype turned up a few times. The rearrangement joins TRBV7-2 to TRBJ2-1, with D maybe TRBD2 (5 bases). The CDR3 extends over 12 amino acids. The V end lost 5 bases, the J end lost 10 bases, and 12 bases lay between the germline ends. From germline, CDR1 is SGHTA and CDR2 FQGNSA. The CDR3 bases are TGTGCCAGCAGCATCAGCGACTACGAGCAGTTCTTC. Amino acid sequence: CASSISDYEQFF.

This clonotype was recorded a few times. V gene TRBV20-1 combines with J gene TRBJ1-1; D unclear. The CDR3 consists of 13 residues. With 4 bases removed from V and 2 bases from J, the gap between germline ends came to 11 bases. From germline, CDR1 is DFQATT and CDR2 SNEGSKA (reference sequence). DNA of the CDR3: TGCAGTGCTACCATACAAACTAACACTGAAGCTTTCTTT. Translating it yields CSATIQTNTEAFF.

There are many counts of this clonotype. This chain uses TRBV7-9 with TRBJ1-2, with 7 positions matching TRBD1. This CDR3 has 13 amino acids. V was clipped by 4 bases and J by 8 bases; unmatched bases: 7. The germline gives CDR1 SEHNR, CDR2 FQNEAQ (reference sequence). CDR3 DNA: TGTGCCAGCAGCTCGACAGGGCAGAGAGGCTACACCTTC. Protein product: CASSSTGQRGYTF. Using reference TRBV7-9 and TRBJ1-2 for the parts outside the CDR3, the full variable domain is DTGVSQNPRHKITKRGQNVTFRCDPISEHNRLYWYRQTLGQGPEFLTYFQNEAQLEKSRLLSDRFSAERPKGSFSTLEIQRTEQGDSAMYLCASSSTGQRGYTFGSGTRLTVV.

The chain couples TRBV12-3 or TRBV12-4 to TRBJ2-1; either TRBD1 or TRBD2 may supply D (6 bases each). V lost 2 bases and J lost 4, with 15 bases in between. The CDR3 totals 16 residues. CDR3 nucleotide sequence: TGTGCCAGCAGTTTAAGAGGAGGGGGGACGTACAATGAGCAGTTCTTC. It translates to CASSLRGGGTYNEQFF.

The chain uses TRBV2 and TRBJ2-3; TRBD1 matches 8 bases. V was pared by 8 bases and J by 8 bases, with 12 bases of the junction left unmatched. In germline, CDR1 is SNHLY, CDR2 FYNNEI. The CDR3 length is 14 residues. CDR3 amino acids: CASQGQATAGTQYF. The CDR3 bases are TGTGCCAGCCAGGGACAGGCGACGGCAGGTACGCAGTATTTT.

This clonotype came up a few times. V gene TRBV5-1 combines with J gene TRBJ2-7; 8 nucleotides match TRBD1. Germline V gene data show CDR1 as SGHRS and CDR2 as YFSETQ. The CDR3 consists of 14 residues. V lost 3 bases to trimming and J lost 6 bases; unmatched junction nucleotides: 8. CDR3 DNA sequence: TGCGCCAGCAGCTGGACGGACAGGGTGGGCGAGCAGTACTTC. Protein product: CASSWTDRVGEQYF.

The V call is TRBV25-1, the J call TRBJ1-1; D not certain. Germline V gives CDR1 MGHDK, CDR2 SYGVNS. The germline V and J ends were trimmed by 3 bases and 4 bases, with 15 bases remaining between them. This CDR3 region has 15 residues. CDR3 protein: CASSDPRTGGTEAFF. CDR3 DNA: TGTGCCAGCAGTGACCCCCGAACCGGAGGCACTGAAGCTTTCTTT. Variable domain in full (rest from reference TRBV25-1 and TRBJ1-1): EADIYQTPRYLVIGTGKKITLECSQTMGHDKMYWYQQDPGMELHLIHYSYGVNSTEKGDLSSESTVSRIRTEHFPLTLESARPSHTSQYLCASSDPRTGGTEAFFGQGTRLTVV.

The chain uses TRBV7-9 and TRBJ2-6; 7 nucleotides match TRBD1. V trimming: 2 bases; J trimming: 0 bases; junction bases outside the gene matches: 4. This CDR3 has 17 residues. Looked up from germline, CDR1 is SEHNR and CDR2 is FQNEAQ (reference sequence). CDR3 nucleotides: TGTGCCAGCAGCTTAACCGGGACAGTCTCTGGGGCCAACGTCCTGACTTTC. Translated: CASSLTGTVSGANVLTF.

This chain uses TRBV4-1 with TRBJ2-1, with a tentative D call TRBD2 (6 bases). Germline lookup yields CDR1 MGHRA and CDR2 YSYEKL. The CDR3 runs to 17 residues. Trimming stripped 1 base from V and 2 bases from J, with 15 bases between. For the CDR3, the DNA is TGCGCCAGCAGCCAAGGACCGCCGGGACTCACCTACAATGAGCAGTTCTTC. This gives the protein CASSQGPPGLTYNEQFF.

The J gene is TRBJ1-5, the V gene TRBV6-1, with 8 bases that match TRBD1. CDR1 is MNHNS, CDR2 SASEGT, per germline. J was trimmed by 4 bases and V by 4 bases; bases with no gene match: 3. The CDR3 contains 14 residues. CDR3: CASSARQGNQPQHF. In nucleotides, the CDR3 is TGTGCCAGCAGTGCTCGACAGGGGAATCAGCCCCAGCATTTT.

This clonotype was observed a few times. V is TRBV4-3 and J is TRBJ2-2; 7 bases fit TRBD2. Per germline, CDR1 LGHNA and CDR2 YSLEER. This CDR3 is 15 amino acids long. V shed 1 base, J shed 6 bases, and the junction held 5 bases outside the gene matches. CDR3 in amino acids: CASSQGTSGSGELFF. CDR3 bases: TGCGCCAGCAGCCAAGGGACTAGTGGTTCCGGGGAGCTGTTTTTT.